The sequence of this TCR beta chain was determined in a study of T cell responses to AZD1222 COVID-19 vaccine. Study-wide points: Regions 160-218 and 743-854 held dominance among vaccine-associated CD4 TCRs, which spanned spike. As reported, nearly half of all spike-specific TCRs target variant regions that are unmutated.

Trimming cost V 8 bases and J 2 bases, with 13 bases left between them. CDR1 and CDR2 from the germline V gene are MNHEY and SVGAGI. This CDR3 contains 14 residues. Method: immunoSEQ multiplex PCR; TCRdb's copy keeps in-frame clones and lacks some. The sample lists approximately 260,000 clones; just over 90% were seen once. As concerns this clone: Antigen specificity is unknown.

This specimen was peripheral blood, taken on day 0 of AZD1222 vaccination. The clonotype comes from an adult in good health. The chain recombines TRBV6-5 with TRBJ1-5, with a tentative D call TRBD1 (5 bases). The CDR3 region has the DNA TGTGCCAGCGGTTCGGGGCTGGGCAATCAGCCCCAGCATTTT. This gives the protein CASGSGLGNQPQHF.